This T cell receptor (beta chain) emerged from a study of long-term antiretroviral therapy in people with HIV. This clone has only a few counts. They ran version v3.0 of the immunoSEQ assay at survey level. The table came from immunoSEQ multiplex PCR; TCRdb's copy has only in-frame clones and leaves some out. The sample has 30,000 to 50,000 clones, approximately 87% seen once. In germline, CDR1 is SGDLS, CDR2 YYNGEE. The CDR3 is made up of 16 amino acids. Trimming pared 3 bases from V and 0 bases from J, leaving 13 bases between. The V gene is TRBV9, the J gene TRBJ1-3; D call uncertain. The source is a woman aged 50 to 65 with HIV. Sample: unsorted PBMCs, taken 1.2 years after starting antiretroviral therapy. The CDR3 coding sequence is TGTGCCAGCAGCGATGACCCCTCGAACTCTGGAAACACCATATATTTT. Translating gives CASSDDPSNSGNTIYF.